This TCR beta chain was retrieved from a study of CD8+CD57+ T cells in acquired aplastic anemia. Study details: The study obtained an average of about 3.2 ug of DNA from sorted CD4+ and CD8+ cells. Findings of the study overall: No significant difference in CD8+ Simpson's diversity was found between patients and controls.

Profiles of TCR beta VDJ and CDR3 were generated from a genomic DNA template. In TCRdb, the reads were re-called with MiXCR into one record per CDR3 protein. The sample holds 270,000 or so distinct CDR3 sequences, less than 85% seen once. Comments on this clonotype: Its antigen is still unknown.

The germline CDR1 and CDR2 sequences are SGHKS and YYEKEE (reference sequence). The CDR3 loop spans 14 amino acids. The V end lost 7 bases, the J end lost 3 bases, and 17 bases lay between the germline ends. The authors sequenced patients whose flow cytometry had shown CD8+CD57+ cell expansion. The blood sampling took place in patients who had so far received no therapy. The source of this sequence is a human donor with aplastic anemia. Sequencing was done on a sample of sorted CD4+, CD8+, or CD8+CD57+ T cells (not recorded which) from PBMCs. J is TRBJ2-7 and V is TRBV5-5; D may be TRBD1 or TRBD2 (5 bases each). The CDR3 sequence: CASQGVLGDYEQYF. DNA for the CDR3: TGTGCCAGCCAAGGGGTATTGGGGGACTACGAGCAGTACTTC.